These 23 T cell receptor beta chains came from one sample sequenced in a study of T cells expressing NK-cell markers. Each CDR3 protein gets one entry in TCRdb, which reprocessed the 5' RACE reads and gives no DNA. The sample table includes 550,000 or so distinct CDR3 sequences. The sample was blood T cells: a sorted CD56 or NKG2C T cell subset, CD4+ or CD8+ T cells, or bulk PBMC T cells (not recorded which). The source is a man aged 18 to 30 in good health.

This chain links TRBV10-3 with TRBJ2-3; TCRdb reports TRBD1, a call that lacks DNA to check it against. The CDR3 length is 18 residues. In germline, CDR1 is ENHRY, CDR2 SYGVKD. CDR3 sequence: CAISEPNGTGKSTDTQYF.

The genes are TRBV12-5 and TRBJ2-7. The CDR3 totals 15 residues. Germline loops: CDR1 LGHNT, CDR2 FRNRAP. The CDR3 protein is CASGPDWATSYEQYF.

The chain combines TRBV10-2 with TRBJ1-6; TCRdb reports TRBD1, a call that lacks DNA to check it against. The CDR3 loop spans 13 amino acids. Germline V CDR1 and CDR2: WSHSY, SAAADI. The CDR3 region is CASSSRDSSPLHF.

The J gene is TRBJ2-7, the V gene TRBV6-5; lacking DNA, the TRBD1 call made by TCRdb goes unchecked. Germline V CDR1 and CDR2: MNHEY, SVGAGI. There are 15 residues in the CDR3. This chain's CDR3 is CASSYSWQGGDEQYF.

The chain employs TRBV20-1 and TRBJ2-3; absent DNA, TCRdb's TRBD1 call cannot be checked. This CDR3 has 18 residues. The germline gives CDR1 DFQATT, CDR2 SNEGSKA (reference sequence). Here the CDR3 reads CSAIRDRDAEWFTDTQYF.

The genes are TRBV5-1 and TRBJ1-1; TCRdb selects TRBD1, and the lack of DNA leaves this call unchecked. The germline gives CDR1 SGHRS, CDR2 YFSETQ. The CDR3 length is 16 residues. CDR3 sequence: CASSRVLDREGAEAFF.

J is TRBJ2-7 and V is TRBV9. The CDR3 extends over 14 amino acids. Germline V CDR1 and CDR2: SGDLS, YYNGEE. The CDR3: CASSVAGTSYEQYF.

The V gene is TRBV28, the J gene TRBJ2-5; the TCRdb call, TRBD1, lacks DNA for checking. Germline V lookup: CDR1 MDHEN, CDR2 SYDVKM. The CDR3 length is 16 residues. CDR3 protein: CASIPRDISNQETQYF.

The chain links TRBV4-1 to TRBJ2-3; checking the TCRdb D call of TRBD2 is not possible without DNA. CDR1 is MGHRA, CDR2 YSYEKL, per germline. The CDR3 has 16 amino acids. The chain's CDR3 is CASSQVREDGRDTQYF.

The chain is built from TRBV30 and TRBJ2-1; there is no DNA to check the TCRdb D call of TRBD2. The CDR3 totals 17 residues. Germline V gene sequence: CDR1 GTSNPN, CDR2 SVGIG (reference sequence). The CDR3 protein is CAWSPLLAGDSYNEQFF.

The chain uses TRBV5-1 and TRBJ2-6. Germline values: CDR1 SGHRS, CDR2 YFSETQ. The CDR3 contains 16 residues. The chain's CDR3 is CASSLAGSSGANVLTF. Full variable domain (remainder filled in from reference TRBV5-1 and TRBJ2-6): KAGVTQTPRYLIKTRGQQVTLSCSPISGHRSVSWYQQTPGQGLQFLFEYFSETQRNKGNFPGRFSGRQFSNSRSEMNVSTLELGDSALYLCASSLAGSSGANVLTFGAGSRLTVL.

The rearrangement uses TRBV18 and TRBJ2-2. CDR3 size: 16 residues. Germline V gene lookup returns CDR1 KGHSH and CDR2 LQKENI. CDR3 residues: CASSPRSSRNTGELFF.

The chain has TRBV5-1 and TRBJ2-3; TCRdb reports TRBD1, a call that lacks DNA to check it against. Germline V lookup: CDR1 SGHRS, CDR2 YFSETQ. This CDR3 is built from 16 residues. The chain's CDR3 is CASSGGQGGSTDTQYF.

The chain recombines TRBV7-9 with TRBJ2-3; TCRdb gives TRBD1 as the D gene, but with no DNA this cannot be confirmed. Germline assignment: CDR1 SEHNR and CDR2 FQNEAQ (reference sequence). The length of the CDR3 is 14 residues. CDR3 in amino acids: CAISPTGAPDTQYF.

This chain uses TRBV5-5 with TRBJ2-2; TCRdb lists TRBD1, though no DNA is available to test this call. CDR3 length equals 15 residues. The germline V gene encodes CDR1 SGHKS and CDR2 YYEKEE (reference sequence). The CDR3 sequence is CASSFQGDHTGELFF.

This sequence joins TRBV7-6 and TRBJ1-1; TCRdb proposes TRBD1, but this gene call is untestable without DNA. Germline V CDR1 and CDR2: SGHVS, FNYEAQ. This CDR3 contains 14 residues. This CDR3 is CASSLGDGGPEAFF.

The chain couples TRBV5-1 to TRBJ2-2. CDR1 is SGHRS, CDR2 YFSETQ, per germline. CDR3 length equals 16 residues. CDR3 sequence: CASSFQDLALTGELFF.

The chain combines TRBV29-1 with TRBJ1-6; TCRdb reports TRBD1, a call that lacks DNA to check it against. The CDR3 is made up of 16 amino acids. Looked up from germline, CDR1 is SQVTM and CDR2 is ANQGSEA. CDR3 sequence reads: CSVEAQGSVVNSPLHF.

The rearrangement uses TRBV20-1 and TRBJ1-6; the D call from TCRdb, TRBD1, cannot be confirmed without DNA. Germline assignment: CDR1 DFQATT and CDR2 SNEGSKA (reference sequence). The CDR3 has 15 residues. The CDR3 loop is CSARRAGTVDSPLHF.

This sequence joins TRBV5-1 and TRBJ2-1; absent DNA, TCRdb's TRBD2 call cannot be checked. The V gene's germline CDR1 is SGHRS and CDR2 YFSETQ. CDR3 length: 18 residues. The CDR3 region is CASSWGLAGVSSYNEQFF.

V is TRBV20-1 and J is TRBJ2-5; TCRdb reports TRBD1, a call that lacks DNA to check it against. The CDR3 spans 16 residues. Germline values: CDR1 DFQATT, CDR2 SNEGSKA (reference sequence). CDR3 in amino acids: CSARAPLQTARWTQYF.

V and J are TRBV27 and TRBJ2-3; TCRdb's D gene call, TRBD1, goes unchecked for lack of DNA. This CDR3 comprises 14 residues. CDR1 is MNHEY and CDR2 is SMNVEV in the germline V gene (reference sequence). CDR3 sequence: CASSFITGADTQYF.

CDR3 in amino acids: CASPTFGRDYGYTF. V gene TRBV6-1 combines with J gene TRBJ1-2. CDR1 is MNHNS and CDR2 is SASEGT in the germline V gene. CDR3 length: 14 residues.